Listed here are 15 T cell receptor beta chains from one sample, sequenced in a study of Graves' ophthalmopathy and Graves' hyperthyroidism. TCR beta CDR3 regions were amplified from RNA transcripts. RT-PCR in the first round used HTBI primers; a second-round multiplex PCR followed. TCRdb ran MiXCR on the multiplex PCR reads and lists one entry per CDR3 protein. The sample shows more than 550,000 distinct CDR3 sequences, over 40% of them seen only once. Sequences were obtained from peripheral blood. Every receptor here comes from an adult man with Graves' ophthalmopathy.

Regarding this clonotype: The junction shows a germline mismatch at one end, possibly a read error. The CDR3 region is CASSYSSPGYEDTIYF. The CDR3 nucleotides are TGTGCCAGCAGTTACTCGAGCCCGGGGTATGAAGACACCATATATTTT. The chain carries TRBV10-2 and TRBJ1-3, with D unclear. CDR3 length: 16 residues. Germline assignment: CDR1 WSHSY and CDR2 SAAADI.

The chain has TRBV19 and TRBJ1-4, with D unresolved. The CDR3 is 14 amino acids. Between the trimmed V and J ends, which lost 3 bases and 4 bases, there was a span of 9 bases. CDR1 and CDR2 (germline): LNHDA, SQIVND (reference sequence). CDR3 nucleotide sequence: TGTGCCAGTAGTATGGGTCGGGATAATGAAAAACTGTTTTTT. Protein sequence: CASSMGRDNEKLFF.

The rearrangement uses TRBV20-1 and TRBJ1-4, with 7 positions matching TRBD1. The CDR3 sequence is 14 residues long. Losses at the gene ends were 5 bases for V and 0 bases for J; bases not matched to a gene: 3. Per germline, CDR1 DFQATT and CDR2 SNEGSKA (reference sequence). The CDR3 nucleotides read TGCAGTGCTCACAGGGGCACAACTAATGAAAAACTGTTTTTT. Translated, it gives CSAHRGTTNEKLFF.

A remark on this clonotype: At one end, the junction sequence differs from germline, possibly due to a read error. The chain carries TRBV10-2 and TRBJ2-3, with D tentatively TRBD1 (5 bases). Germline V gene data show CDR1 as WSHSY and CDR2 as SAAADI. The CDR3 length is 15 residues. Here the CDR3 DNA reads TGTGCCAGCAGTTACGACGGGCAGGGTGTAGCTACGCAGTATTTT. It encodes CASSYDGQGVATQYF.

The rearrangement joins TRBV7-3 to TRBJ1-1; 10 bases map to TRBD1. The CDR3 is 17 residues long. Germline CDR1 reads SGHTA; CDR2 reads FQGTGA. Trimming at V came to 3 bases and at J to 4 bases, leaving 11 bases not matched to a gene. The CDR3 bases are TGTGCCAGCAGCTTCTCCGGGACAGGGGTATTTGGCACTGAAGCTTTCTTT. Protein: CASSFSGTGVFGTEAFF.

The J gene is TRBJ1-1, the V gene TRBV29-1; TRBD1 agrees at 7 bases. J lost 5 bases, V lost 4 bases, and 7 bases had no gene match. Germline lookup yields CDR1 SQVTM and CDR2 ANQGSEA. The CDR3 extends over 13 amino acids. This CDR3 reads CSVGGTDNTEAFF. CDR3 DNA: TGCAGCGTTGGCGGGACAGACAATACTGAAGCTTTCTTT.

This sequence joins TRBV25-1 and TRBJ1-2; D is possibly TRBD1 (6 bases). CDR1 is MGHDK, CDR2 SYGVNS, per germline. The CDR3 extends over 15 amino acids. The V end lost 6 bases, the J end lost 0 bases, and 14 bases lay between the germline ends. The CDR3 nucleotides are TGTGCCAGCAGCGTTCGGACAGCTGCTAACTATGGCTACACCTTC. Protein product: CASSVRTAANYGYTF.

On this clonotype itself: The conserved phenylalanine or tryptophan is not found at the CDR3 terminus, so this likely reflects a read error. The DNA is left out, because the CDR3 cannot be placed on it with certainty; the CDR3 is given as TCRdb lists it. The rearrangement uses TRBV15 and TRBJ1-6. From germline, CDR1 is LNHNV and CDR2 YYDKDF (reference sequence). The CDR3 sequence runs 8 residues, both termini included. CDR3 amino acids: CATSRDDS.

This clonotype appeared many times. Written as DNA, the CDR3 is TGTGCCACCAGAGAGGGACCTCTCAACTCTGGGGCCAACGTCCTGACTTTC. Encoded protein: CATREGPLNSGANVLTF. The V and J genes are TRBV24-1 and TRBJ2-6; D is tentatively TRBD1 or TRBD2 (5 bases each). V was clipped by 7 bases and J by 0 bases, with 15 bases between them. Looked up from germline, CDR1 is KGHDR and CDR2 is SFDVKD. This CDR3 has 17 residues.

Here the CDR3 reads CASSQSTGELYGNTIYF. The CDR3 DNA follows: TGTGCCAGCTCACAGTCGACAGGGGAGTTGTACGGAAACACCATATATTTT. V is TRBV14 and J is TRBJ1-3, with 8 bases that match TRBD1. CDR3 size: 17 residues. Trimming cost V 8 bases and J 4 bases; bases outside gene matches: 16. Looked up from germline, CDR1 is SGHDN and CDR2 is FVKESK.

The CDR3 loop reads CASRGQGLREQYF. For the CDR3, the DNA is TGTGCCAGTAGGGGGCAGGGTCTCCGCGAGCAGTACTTC. This chain joins TRBV19 and TRBJ2-7; TRBD1 is a possible D gene (5 bases). Germline V CDR1 and CDR2: LNHDA, SQIVND (reference sequence). Trimming removed 6 bases at V and 6 bases at J, with 15 bases between. The CDR3 length is 13 residues.

The rearrangement joins TRBV15 to TRBJ1-3; D perhaps matches TRBD1 (6 bases). V was shortened by 0 bases and J by 2 bases, with 20 bases between the two germline ends. CDR1 and CDR2 from the germline V gene are LNHNV and YYDKDF (reference sequence). CDR3 length equals 19 residues. CDR3 sequence (DNA): TGTGCCACCAGCAGAGAGGCGACGGCCTTCACAGGGACTGGAAACACCATATATTTT. It translates to CATSREATAFTGTGNTIYF.

The gene calls are TRBV14 and TRBJ1-1; no clear D. The germline V gene has CDR1 SGHDN and CDR2 FVKESK. The CDR3 covers 16 residues. V was shortened by 0 bases and J by 0 bases, with 11 bases between the two germline ends. CDR3 residues: CASSQDLGVMNTEAFF. The DNA for the CDR3 is TGTGCCAGCAGCCAAGATCTTGGAGTCATGAACACTGAAGCTTTCTTT.

With respect to this clonotype: At one boundary the junction diverges from the germline segment, which might be a read error. This rearrangement joins TRBV13 to TRBJ1-3; 7 bases match TRBD1. In germline, CDR1 is PRHDT, CDR2 FYEKMQ (reference sequence). The CDR3 loop spans 17 amino acids. DNA of the CDR3: TGCGCCAGCAGCCAAGATCGGGGGACAGACTCTGGAAACACCATATATTTT. This codes for CASSQDRGTDSGNTIYF.

The gene calls are TRBV19 and TRBJ1-6; 8 bases agree with TRBD1. Germline V gene lookup returns CDR1 LNHDA and CDR2 SQIVND (reference sequence). V was pared by 6 bases and J by 10 bases, with 8 bases of the junction left unmatched. This CDR3 spans 14 amino acids. This CDR3 reads CASSPDRDKSPLHF. DNA of the CDR3: TGTGCCAGTAGCCCGGACAGGGACAAGTCACCCCTCCACTTT.